This is a list of T cell receptor beta chains from one sample in a study of shared clonotypes between healthy human individuals. Assay used: immunoSEQ multiplex PCR; TCRdb lists only in-frame clones, some missing. The repertoire holds 2 million to 2.5 million clones, with approximately 94% as singletons. Sequenced input: naive CD4+ T cells sorted from blood. The receptor set was obtained from a man aged 18-30 years in good health. The CDR3 runs from the conserved cysteine through the conserved F or W. The D gene is left open where the match is weak. Expanded clones are given a class, and other clones once, few, many or no size at all.

.,TRBD1,TRBV30,TRBJ2-7,CAWSSGTVYEQYF,TGTGCCTGGTCGTCCGGGACAGTCTACGAGCAGTACTTC
.,.,TRBV19,TRBJ2-5,CASSTGLSSGETQYF,TGTGCCAGTAGTACCGGACTATCTTCGGGAGAGACCCAGTACTTC
.,.,TRBV2,TRBJ2-2,CASIGGPGELFF,TGTGCCAGCATCGGGGGACCCGGGGAGCTGTTTTTT
.,TRBD1,TRBV6-4,TRBJ2-3,CASSDSFLGQGTSTDTQYF,TGTGCCAGCAGTGACTCCTTTTTGGGACAGGGGACTAGCACAGATACGCAGTATTTT
.,.,TRBV25-1,TRBJ2-1,CASSEDTHSYNEQFF,TGTGCCAGCAGTGAGGACACCCACTCCTACAATGAGCAGTTCTTC
.,.,TRBV10-3,TRBJ1-1,CAIRGAAGATEAFF,TGTGCCATCAGGGGCGCTGCAGGCGCGACTGAAGCTTTCTTT
.,.,TRBV6-6,TRBJ1-1,CASSRGRQNTEAFF,TGTGCCAGCAGCCGTGGACGGCAGAACACTGAAGCTTTCTTT
.,.,TRBV10-3,TRBJ1-1,CAISYLGANTEAFF,TGTGCCATCAGTTATCTGGGGGCGAACACTGAAGCTTTCTTT
few,TRBD1,TRBV9,TRBJ1-5,CASSAGQGPLQPQHF,TGTGCCAGCAGCGCGGGACAGGGCCCTCTTCAGCCCCAGCATTTT
.,TRBD1,TRBV6-1,TRBJ1-2,CASSEVQGAVGYTF,TGTGCCAGCAGTGAAGTACAGGGGGCGGTGGGCTACACCTTC
.,.,TRBV11-3,TRBJ1-1,CASSGDPDTEAFF,TGTGCCAGCAGCGGGGATCCGGACACTGAAGCTTTCTTT
.,TRBD2,TRBV6-5,TRBJ2-7,CASSHLSGTRYEQYF,TGTGCCAGCAGTCACCTAAGCGGGACCCGCTACGAGCAGTACTTC
.,TRBD1,TRBV6-1,TRBJ1-4,CASLYSRGGGEKLFF,TGTGCCAGCCTCTATTCCAGGGGGGGCGGTGAAAAACTGTTTTTT
.,TRBD2,TRBV5-4,TRBJ2-7,CASSSGGGSYEQYF,TGTGCCAGCAGCTCGGGAGGCGGGTCCTACGAGCAGTACTTC
.,TRBD1,TRBV25-1,TRBJ1-6,CATPDRGNNSPLHF,TGTGCCACCCCGGACAGGGGGAATAATTCACCCCTCCACTTT
few,.,TRBV14,TRBJ1-2,CASSQQGLVGYTF,TGTGCCAGCAGCCAACAGGGGCTGGTTGGCTACACCTTC
.,TRBD2,TRBV5-4,TRBJ2-2,CASSPGTSAGELFF,TGTGCCAGCAGCCCAGGGACTAGCGCCGGGGAGCTGTTTTTT
.,.,TRBV2,TRBJ1-4,CASRVGREKLFF,TGTGCCAGCAGGGTGGGCCGGGAAAAACTGTTTTTT
.,.,TRBV6-5,TRBJ2-1,CASSYQGHEQFF,TGTGCCAGCAGTTACCAAGGCCATGAGCAGTTCTTC
.,.,TRBV4-1,TRBJ1-5,CASSPPFSGNTQPQHF,TGCGCCAGCAGCCCTCCCTTTTCCGGGAATACTCAGCCCCAGCATTTT
.,TRBD1,TRBV11-3,TRBJ2-1,CASSLRQGVSNEQFF,TGTGCCAGCAGTCTTAGACAGGGGGTGAGCAATGAGCAGTTCTTC
.,.,TRBV6-5,TRBJ2-3,CASRYRVNTDTQYF,TGTGCCAGCAGGTACAGGGTAAACACAGATACGCAGTATTTT
.,TRBD1,TRBV27,TRBJ2-7,CASSLRTGRYEQYF,TGTGCCAGCAGTCTTCGGACAGGGCGCTACGAGCAGTACTTC
.,TRBD1,TRBV7-9,TRBJ1-5,CASSSQGEPQHF,TGTGCCAGCAGCTCCCAGGGGGAGCCCCAGCATTTT